This T cell receptor beta chain was documented in a study of blood T cell repertoires in COVID-19. Study-wide background: Specimens from acute and convalescent COVID-19 originated in the United States, Italy and Spain. Sources were T cells, B-cell-depleted T cells, or PBMCs; the material itself was cDNA or gDNA.

In the authors' methods: Amplifying reference gene primers gave estimates of nucleated cell counts. This table comes from immunoSEQ multiplex PCR, and its TCRdb copy is limited to in-frame clones, with some not included. That table is the source of V, J and clone size, and D and trimming were worked out from the DNA. Of 300,000 to 400,000 clones in the sample, approximately 90% were seen once. This CDR3 has 15 residues. The germline V gene encodes CDR1 SGDLS and CDR2 YYNGEE. The V segment lost 2 bases and the J segment 8 bases; nucleotides outside the gene matches: 8. The sequencing sample was made of peripheral blood. The sequence came from a woman aged 45-65 years with active or convalescent COVID-19. The genes are TRBV9 and TRBJ2-1; 9 bases are a match to TRBD2. CDR3 in DNA: TGTGCCAGCAGCGTGAGCGGGAGGACTGGGGATGAGCAGTTCTTC. Translated: CASSVSGRTGDEQFF.